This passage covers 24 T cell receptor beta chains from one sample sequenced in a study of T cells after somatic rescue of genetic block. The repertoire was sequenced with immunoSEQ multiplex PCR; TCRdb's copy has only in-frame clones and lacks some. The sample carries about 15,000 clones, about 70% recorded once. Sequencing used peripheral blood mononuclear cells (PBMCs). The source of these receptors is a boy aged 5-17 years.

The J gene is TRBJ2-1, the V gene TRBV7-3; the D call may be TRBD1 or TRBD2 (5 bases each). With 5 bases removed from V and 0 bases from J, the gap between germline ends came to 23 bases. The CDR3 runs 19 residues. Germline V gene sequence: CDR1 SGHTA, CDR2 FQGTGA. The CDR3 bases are TGTGCCAGCAGCCTAAGGGGACCTACCCTTCTGAGCTCCTACAATGAGCAGTTCTTC. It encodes CASSLRGPTLLSSYNEQFF.

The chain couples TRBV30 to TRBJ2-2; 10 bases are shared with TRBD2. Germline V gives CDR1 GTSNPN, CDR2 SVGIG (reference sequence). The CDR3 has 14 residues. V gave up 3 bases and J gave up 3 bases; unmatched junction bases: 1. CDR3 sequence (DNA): TGTGCCTGGAGGCTAGCGGGAGACACCGGGGAGCTGTTTTTT. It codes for CAWRLAGDTGELFF.

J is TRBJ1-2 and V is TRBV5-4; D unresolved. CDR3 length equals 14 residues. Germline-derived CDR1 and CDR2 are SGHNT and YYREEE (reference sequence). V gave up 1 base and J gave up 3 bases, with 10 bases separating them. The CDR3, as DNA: TGTGCCAGCAGCTTGATTGGGGTCGACTATGGCTACACCTTC. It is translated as CASSLIGVDYGYTF. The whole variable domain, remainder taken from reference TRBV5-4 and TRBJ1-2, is ETGVTQSPTHLIKTRGQQVTLRCSSQSGHNTVSWYQQALGQGPQFIFQYYREEENGRGNFPPRFSGLQFPNYSSELNVNALELDDSALYLCASSLIGVDYGYTFGSGTRLTVV.

This CDR3 is CASSRRGWELLYNEQFF. As DNA, the CDR3 is TGTGCCAGCAGCCGTCGAGGGTGGGAGCTTTTATACAATGAGCAGTTCTTC. J is TRBJ2-1 and V is TRBV7-2, with D maybe TRBD2 (5 bases). CDR3 size: 17 residues. Trimming left V 5 bases short and J 4 bases short, with 21 bases between. CDR1 and CDR2 (germline): SGHTA, FQGNSA.

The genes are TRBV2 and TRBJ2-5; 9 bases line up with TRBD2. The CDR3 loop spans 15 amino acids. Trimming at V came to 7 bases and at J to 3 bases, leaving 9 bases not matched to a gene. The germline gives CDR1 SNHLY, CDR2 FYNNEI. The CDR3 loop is CASKLGRGGKETQYF. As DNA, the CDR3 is TGTGCCAGCAAGTTAGGGCGGGGGGGTAAAGAGACCCAGTACTTC.

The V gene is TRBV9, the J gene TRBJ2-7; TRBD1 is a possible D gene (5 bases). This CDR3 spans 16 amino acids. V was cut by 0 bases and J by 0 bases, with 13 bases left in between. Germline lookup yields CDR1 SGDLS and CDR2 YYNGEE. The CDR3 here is CASSVAPGQGSYEQYF. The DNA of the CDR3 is TGTGCCAGCAGCGTAGCCCCAGGGCAGGGCTCCTACGAGCAGTACTTC.

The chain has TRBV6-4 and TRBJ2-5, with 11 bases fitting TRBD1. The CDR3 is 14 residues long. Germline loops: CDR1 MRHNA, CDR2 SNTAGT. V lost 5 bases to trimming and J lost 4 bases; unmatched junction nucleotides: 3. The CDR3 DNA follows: TGTGCCAGCAGTAAGGACAGGGGGCCAGAGACCCAGTACTTC. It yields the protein CASSKDRGPETQYF.

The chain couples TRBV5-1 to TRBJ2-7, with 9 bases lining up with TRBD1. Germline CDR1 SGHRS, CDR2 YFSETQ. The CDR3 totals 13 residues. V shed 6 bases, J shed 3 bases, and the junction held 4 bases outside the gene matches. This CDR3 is CASKRQGGYEQYF. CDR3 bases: TGCGCCAGCAAGAGACAGGGGGGCTACGAGCAGTACTTC.

The CDR3 here is CASSPTGWTSGRLAKNIQYF. CDR3 bases: TGTGCCAGCAGCCCGACCGGTTGGACTAGCGGGAGGCTAGCCAAAAACATTCAGTACTTC. The chain links TRBV14 to TRBJ2-4; 14 bases align to TRBD2. Per the germline V gene, CDR1 is SGHDN and CDR2 is FVKESK. J gave up 0 bases and V 4 bases, and 11 bases lay outside the gene matches. The CDR3 spans 20 residues. Full variable domain (outside the CDR3, taken from reference TRBV14 and TRBJ2-4): EAGVTQFPSHSVIEKGQTVTLRCDPISGHDNLYWYRRVMGKEIKFLLHFVKESKQDESGMPNNRFLAERTGGTYSTLKVQPAELEDSGVYFCASSPTGWTSGRLAKNIQYFGAGTRLSVL.

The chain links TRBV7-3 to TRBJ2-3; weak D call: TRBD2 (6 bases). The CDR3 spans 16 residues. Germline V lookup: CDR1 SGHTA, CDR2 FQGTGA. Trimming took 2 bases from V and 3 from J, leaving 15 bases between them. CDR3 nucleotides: TGTGCCAGCAGCTTAGCGGGATCCGAGGGGACAGATACGCAGTATTTT. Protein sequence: CASSLAGSEGTDTQYF.

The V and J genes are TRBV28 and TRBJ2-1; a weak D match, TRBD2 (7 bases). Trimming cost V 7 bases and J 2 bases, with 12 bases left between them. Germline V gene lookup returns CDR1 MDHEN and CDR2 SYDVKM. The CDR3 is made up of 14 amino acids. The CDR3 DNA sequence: TGTGCCAGCACCCGGGGGGCCCCCTACAATGAGCAGTTCTTC. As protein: CASTRGAPYNEQFF.

CDR3 sequence reads: CASSRGQGMGTEAFF. The CDR3 bases are TGTGCCAGCAGCCGAGGACAGGGAATGGGGACTGAAGCTTTCTTT. This chain links TRBV7-6 with TRBJ1-1; TRBD1 agrees at 8 bases. Trimming cost V 5 bases and J 5 bases; bases outside gene matches: 10. Germline CDR1 is SGHVS and CDR2 is FNYEAQ. This CDR3 is built from 15 residues.

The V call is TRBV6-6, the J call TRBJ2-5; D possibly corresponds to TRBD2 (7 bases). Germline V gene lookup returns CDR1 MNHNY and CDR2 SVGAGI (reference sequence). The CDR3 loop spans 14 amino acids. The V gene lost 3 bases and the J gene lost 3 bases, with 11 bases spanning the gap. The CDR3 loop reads CASSYRGAKETQYF. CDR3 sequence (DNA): TGTGCCAGCAGTTATCGGGGGGCGAAAGAGACCCAGTACTTC.

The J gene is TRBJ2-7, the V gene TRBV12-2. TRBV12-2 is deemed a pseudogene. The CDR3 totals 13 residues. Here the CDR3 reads CASRFPDRYEQYF. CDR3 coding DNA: TGTGCAAGTCGCTTCCCCGACCGATACGAGCAGTACTTC.

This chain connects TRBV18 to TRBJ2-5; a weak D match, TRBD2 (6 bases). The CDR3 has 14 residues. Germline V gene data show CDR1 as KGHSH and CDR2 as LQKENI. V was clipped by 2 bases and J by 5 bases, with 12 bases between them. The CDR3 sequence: CASSPFTGVETQYF. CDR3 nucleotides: TGTGCCAGCTCACCATTTACGGGAGTGGAGACCCAGTACTTC.

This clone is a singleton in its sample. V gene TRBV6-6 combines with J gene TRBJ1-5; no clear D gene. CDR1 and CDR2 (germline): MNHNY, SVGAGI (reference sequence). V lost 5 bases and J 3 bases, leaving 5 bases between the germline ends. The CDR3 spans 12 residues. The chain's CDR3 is CASSPPNQPQHF. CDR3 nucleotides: TGTGCCAGCAGTCCACCCAATCAGCCCCAGCATTTT.

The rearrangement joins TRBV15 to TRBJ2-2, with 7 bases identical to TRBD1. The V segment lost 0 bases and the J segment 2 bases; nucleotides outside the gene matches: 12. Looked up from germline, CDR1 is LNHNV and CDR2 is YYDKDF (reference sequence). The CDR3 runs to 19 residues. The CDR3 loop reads CATSRDWATGLGNTGELFF. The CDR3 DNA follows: TGTGCCACCAGCAGAGATTGGGCGACAGGGCTGGGCAACACCGGGGAGCTGTTTTTT.

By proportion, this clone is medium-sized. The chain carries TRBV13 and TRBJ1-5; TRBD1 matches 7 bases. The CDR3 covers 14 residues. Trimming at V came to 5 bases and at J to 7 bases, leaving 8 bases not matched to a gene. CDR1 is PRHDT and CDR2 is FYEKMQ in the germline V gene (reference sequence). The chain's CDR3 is CASSQRQGRQPQHF. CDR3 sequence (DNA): TGTGCCAGCAGCCAGAGACAGGGACGCCAGCCCCAGCATTTT.

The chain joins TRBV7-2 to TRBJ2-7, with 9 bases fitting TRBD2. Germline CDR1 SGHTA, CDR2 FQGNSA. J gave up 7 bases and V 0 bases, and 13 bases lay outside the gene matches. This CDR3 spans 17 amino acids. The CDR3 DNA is TGTGCCAGCAGCTTAGCTTGGAGGACTAGCGACTTGGGGGAGCAGTACTTC. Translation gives CASSLAWRTSDLGEQYF.

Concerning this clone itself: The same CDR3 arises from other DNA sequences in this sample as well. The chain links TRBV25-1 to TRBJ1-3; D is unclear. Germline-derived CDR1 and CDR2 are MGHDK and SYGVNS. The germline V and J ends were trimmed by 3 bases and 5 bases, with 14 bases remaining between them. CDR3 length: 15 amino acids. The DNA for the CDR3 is TGTGCCAGCAGTGACCCAGGTCCTAACCGAAACACCATATATTTT. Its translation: CASSDPGPNRNTIYF.

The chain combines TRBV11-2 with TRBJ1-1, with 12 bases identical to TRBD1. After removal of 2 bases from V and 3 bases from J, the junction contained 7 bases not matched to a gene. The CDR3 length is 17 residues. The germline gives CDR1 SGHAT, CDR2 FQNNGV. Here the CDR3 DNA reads TGTGCCAGCAGCTTAAGGGACAGGGGGCCGGTGGACACTGAAGCTTTCTTT. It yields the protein CASSLRDRGPVDTEAFF.

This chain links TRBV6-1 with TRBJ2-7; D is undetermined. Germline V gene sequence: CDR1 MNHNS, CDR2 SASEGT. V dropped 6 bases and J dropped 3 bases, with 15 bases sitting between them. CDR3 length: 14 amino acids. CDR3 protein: CASRKPSPNYEQYF. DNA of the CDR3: TGTGCCAGCAGGAAACCGAGCCCTAACTACGAGCAGTACTTC.

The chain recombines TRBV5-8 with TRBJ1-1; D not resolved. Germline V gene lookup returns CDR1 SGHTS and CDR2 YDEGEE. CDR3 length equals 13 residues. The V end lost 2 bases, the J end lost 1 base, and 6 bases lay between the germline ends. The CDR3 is CASSFSPNTEAFF. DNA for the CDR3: TGTGCCAGCAGCTTCTCCCCGAACACTGAAGCTTTCTTT.

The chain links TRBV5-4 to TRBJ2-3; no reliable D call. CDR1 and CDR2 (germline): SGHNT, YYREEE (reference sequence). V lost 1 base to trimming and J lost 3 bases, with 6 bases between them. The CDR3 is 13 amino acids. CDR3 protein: CASSLMATDTQYF. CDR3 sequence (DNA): TGTGCCAGCAGCTTGATGGCGACAGATACGCAGTATTTT.